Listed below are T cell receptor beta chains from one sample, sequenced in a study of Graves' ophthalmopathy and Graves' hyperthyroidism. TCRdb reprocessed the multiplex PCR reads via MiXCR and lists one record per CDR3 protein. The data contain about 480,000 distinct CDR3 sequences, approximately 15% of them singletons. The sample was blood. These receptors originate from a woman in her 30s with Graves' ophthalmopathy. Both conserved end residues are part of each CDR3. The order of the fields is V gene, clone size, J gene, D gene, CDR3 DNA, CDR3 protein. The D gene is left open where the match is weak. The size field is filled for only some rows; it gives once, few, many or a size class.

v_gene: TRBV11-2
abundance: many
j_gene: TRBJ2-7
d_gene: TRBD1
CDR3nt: TGTGCCAGCAGCTTAAATTACCGGACAGGGGCTTCGTACGAGCAGTACTTC
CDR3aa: CASSLNYRTGASYEQYF

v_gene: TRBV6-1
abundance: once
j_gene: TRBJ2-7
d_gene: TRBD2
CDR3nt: TGTGCCAGCACCTTAGGACTAGCGAGCTCCTACGAGCAGTACTTC
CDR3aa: CASTLGLASSYEQYF

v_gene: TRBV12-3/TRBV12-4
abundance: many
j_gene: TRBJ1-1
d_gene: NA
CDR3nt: TGTGCCAGCAGTAAACAGGGCTCCCGAGGGAACACTGAAGCTTTCTTT
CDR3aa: CASSKQGSRGNTEAFF

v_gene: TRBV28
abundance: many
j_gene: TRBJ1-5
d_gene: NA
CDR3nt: TGTGCCAGCACCCCACGGCATAGCAATCAGCCCCAGCATTTT
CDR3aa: CASTPRHSNQPQHF

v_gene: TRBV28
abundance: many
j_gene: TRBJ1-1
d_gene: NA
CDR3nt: TGTGCCAGCAGTTTCACCCATCGGGGGAACACTGAAGCTTTCTTT
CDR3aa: CASSFTHRGNTEAFF

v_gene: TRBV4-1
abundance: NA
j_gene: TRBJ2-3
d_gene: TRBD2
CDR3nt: TGCGCCAGCAGCGCACCGGGACTAGCGAGTTCAGATACGCAGTATTTT
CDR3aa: CASSAPGLASSDTQYF

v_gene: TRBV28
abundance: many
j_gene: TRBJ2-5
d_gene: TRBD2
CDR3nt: TGTGCCAGCAGCGTGTGGGAGGGCACAAACACCTGGGGAGAGACCCAGTACTTC
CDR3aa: CASSVWEGTNTWGETQYF

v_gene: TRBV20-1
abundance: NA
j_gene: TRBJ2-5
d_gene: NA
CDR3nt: TGCAGTGCTAGAGTGGCGGGACTTCAAGAGACCCAGTACTTC
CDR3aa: CSARVAGLQETQYF

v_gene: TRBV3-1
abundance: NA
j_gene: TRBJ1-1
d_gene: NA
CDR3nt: TGTGCCAGCAGCCAAGAAAACAGAGGCACTGAAGCTTTCTTT
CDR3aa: CASSQENRGTEAFF

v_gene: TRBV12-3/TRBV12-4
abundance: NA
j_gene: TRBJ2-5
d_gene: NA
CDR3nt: TGTGCCAGCAGCAGGACACCCCAAGAGACCAAGTACTTC
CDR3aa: CASSRTPQETKYF

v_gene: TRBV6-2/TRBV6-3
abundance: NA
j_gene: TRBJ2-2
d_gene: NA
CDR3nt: TGTGCCAGCAGTCTAATCAAAACCGGGGAGCTGTTTTTT
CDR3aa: CASSLIKTGELFF

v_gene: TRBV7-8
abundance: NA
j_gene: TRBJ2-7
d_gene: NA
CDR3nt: TGTGCCAGCAGCCCGACCGCTTCGCCCTACGAGCAGTACTTC
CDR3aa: CASSPTASPYEQYF

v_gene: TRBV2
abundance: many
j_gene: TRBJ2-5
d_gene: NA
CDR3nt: TGTGCCAGCGCGGGACAAGAGACCCAGTACTTC
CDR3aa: CASAGQETQYF

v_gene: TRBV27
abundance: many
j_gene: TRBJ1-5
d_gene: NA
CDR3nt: TGTGCCAGCAGTATGCACAATAGCAATCAGCCCCAGCATTTT
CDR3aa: CASSMHNSNQPQHF

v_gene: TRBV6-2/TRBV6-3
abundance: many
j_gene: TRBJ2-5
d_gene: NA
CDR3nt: TGTGCCAGCAAATCGCGGGACAGCCAAGAGACCCAGTACTTC
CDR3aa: CASKSRDSQETQYF

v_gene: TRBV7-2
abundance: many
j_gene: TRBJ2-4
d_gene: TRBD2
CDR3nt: TGTGCCAGCAGCTTATCTTGGCTAGCGGGGGGCATTCAGTACTTC
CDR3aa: CASSLSWLAGGIQYF

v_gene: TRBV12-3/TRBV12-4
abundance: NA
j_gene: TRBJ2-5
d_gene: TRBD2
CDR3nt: TGTGCCAGCGCCTTAGCCGCCGGACTAGCGGGACAAGAGACCCAGTACTTC
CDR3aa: CASALAAGLAGQETQYF

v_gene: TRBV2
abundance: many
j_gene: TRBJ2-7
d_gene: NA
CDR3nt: TGTGCCAGCAGTGAGGGCCTGAATTACGAGCAGTACTTC
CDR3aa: CASSEGLNYEQYF

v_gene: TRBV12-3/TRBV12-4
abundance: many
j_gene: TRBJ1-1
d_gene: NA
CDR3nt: TGTGCCAGCAGTTTCCGACAGGATGAAGCTTTCTTT
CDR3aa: CASSFRQDEAFF

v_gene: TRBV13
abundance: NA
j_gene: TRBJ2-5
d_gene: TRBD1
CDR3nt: TGTGCCAGCAGTCAGACAGGGGGCGAGGAGACCCAGTACTTC
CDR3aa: CASSQTGGEETQYF

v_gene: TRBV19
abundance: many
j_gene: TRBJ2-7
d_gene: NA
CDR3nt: TGTGCCAGTACCCCGTCAAAAGGGGACTACGAGCAGTACTTC
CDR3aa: CASTPSKGDYEQYF

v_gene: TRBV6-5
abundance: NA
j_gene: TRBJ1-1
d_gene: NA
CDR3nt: TGTGCCAGCAGTTATCAGGGATTGAACACTGAAGCTTTCTTT
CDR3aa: CASSYQGLNTEAFF

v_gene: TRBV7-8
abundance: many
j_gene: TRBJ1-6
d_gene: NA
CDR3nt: TGTGCCAGCAGCTTAGAGGGGACGACAAATTCACCCCTCCACTTT
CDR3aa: CASSLEGTTNSPLHF

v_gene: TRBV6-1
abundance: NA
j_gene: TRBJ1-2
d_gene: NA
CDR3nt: TGTGCCAGCAGTACCCCCAATGGGGGAAACTATGGCTACACCTTC
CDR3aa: CASSTPNGGNYGYTF

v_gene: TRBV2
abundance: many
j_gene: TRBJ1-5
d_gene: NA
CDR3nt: TGTGCCAGCGGTGGGGTAGGGGCCCGGTTGGGTCAGCCCCAGCATTTT
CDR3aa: CASGGVGARLGQPQHF

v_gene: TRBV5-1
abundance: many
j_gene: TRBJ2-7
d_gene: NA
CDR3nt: TGCGCCAGCAGCTTAGCGGGTCCGGGGTACGAGCAGTACTTC
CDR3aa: CASSLAGPGYEQYF

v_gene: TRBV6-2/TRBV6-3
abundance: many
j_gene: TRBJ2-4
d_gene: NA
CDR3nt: TGTGCCAGCAGTTACTCGTTGACTCACGGAGCCAAAAACATTCAGTACTTC
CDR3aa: CASSYSLTHGAKNIQYF

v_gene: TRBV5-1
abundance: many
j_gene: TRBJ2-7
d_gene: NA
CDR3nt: TGCGCCAGCAGCTTGGCCGACACCTACGAGCAGTACTTC
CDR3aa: CASSLADTYEQYF

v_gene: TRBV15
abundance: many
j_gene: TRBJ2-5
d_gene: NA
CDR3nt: TGTGCCACCAGCAGTCCCGAGTGGGGGTTCCAGACCCAGTACTTC
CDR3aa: CATSSPEWGFQTQYF

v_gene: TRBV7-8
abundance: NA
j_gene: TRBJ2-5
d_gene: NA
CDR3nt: TGTGCCAGCAGCTTCGGGACCAAAGAGACCCAGTACTTC
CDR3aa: CASSFGTKETQYF

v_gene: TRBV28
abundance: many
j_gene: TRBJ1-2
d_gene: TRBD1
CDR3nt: TGTGCCGGGGGCAGGGGGACCTATGGCTACACCTTC
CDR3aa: CAGGRGTYGYTF

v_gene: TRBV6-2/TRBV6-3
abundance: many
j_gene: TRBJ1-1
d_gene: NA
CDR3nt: TGTGCCAGCAGTTACACGTTCCTCACTGAAGCTTTCTTT
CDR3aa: CASSYTFLTEAFF

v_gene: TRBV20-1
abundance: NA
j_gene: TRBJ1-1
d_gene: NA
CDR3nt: TGCAGTGCTAGAGACGTGGGACGGGAGAACACTGAAGCTTTCTTT
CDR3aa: CSARDVGRENTEAFF